A selection of T cell receptor beta chains follows, all from one sample in a study of control samples from healthy donors and cancer patients. Profiling relied on immunoSEQ multiplex PCR, and the TCRdb table lists in-frame clones only, not all of them. The table records around 92,000 clones, roughly four fifths of them present only once. Sequencing was performed on blood. The receptors stem from a man aged 60 to 69 in good health. CDR3s include the opening cysteine and the closing phenylalanine or tryptophan. A D gene is named only where the DNA matches it firmly. Clone size is given for some rows only: seen once, a few or many times, or a class if the clone is expanded.

j_call: TRBJ2-7
d_call: TRBD2
v_call: TRBV30
cdr3_length: 15
clone_size: NA
cdr3_aa: CAWSPGRGVGDEQYF
cdr3_nt: TGTGCCTGGAGTCCGGGGAGGGGAGTGGGGGACGAGCAGTACTTC

j_call: TRBJ2-7
d_call: TRBD1
v_call: TRBV12-3/TRBV12-4
cdr3_length: 13
clone_size: NA
cdr3_aa: CASARDRDSAQYF
cdr3_nt: TGTGCCAGTGCCCGGGACAGGGATTCAGCGCAGTACTTC

j_call: TRBJ2-3
d_call: TRBD2
v_call: TRBV7-8
cdr3_length: 17
clone_size: NA
cdr3_aa: CASSLPVSGAATDTQYF
cdr3_nt: TGTGCCAGCAGCTTACCGGTTAGCGGGGCAGCCACAGATACGCAGTATTTT

j_call: TRBJ2-2
d_call: TRBD2
v_call: TRBV6-4
cdr3_length: 16
clone_size: once
cdr3_aa: CASSDSPSGGAGELFF
cdr3_nt: TGTGCCAGCAGTGACAGCCCCAGCGGGGGGGCCGGGGAGCTGTTTTTT

j_call: TRBJ1-4
d_call: NA
v_call: TRBV27
cdr3_length: 17
clone_size: NA
cdr3_aa: CASRPIGGLGSNEKLFF
cdr3_nt: TGTGCCAGCAGACCTATCGGAGGGTTAGGGTCTAATGAAAAACTGTTTTTT

j_call: TRBJ2-2
d_call: NA
v_call: TRBV5-4
cdr3_length: 16
clone_size: NA
cdr3_aa: CASSWGVDLTTGELFF
cdr3_nt: TGTGCCAGCAGCTGGGGGGTAGATCTCACCACCGGGGAGCTGTTTTTT

j_call: TRBJ1-2
d_call: NA
v_call: TRBV11-2
cdr3_length: 14
clone_size: NA
cdr3_aa: CASSLEWGDYGYTF
cdr3_nt: TGTGCCAGCAGCTTAGAGTGGGGAGACTATGGCTACACCTTC

j_call: TRBJ2-7
d_call: TRBD2
v_call: TRBV12-5
cdr3_length: 17
clone_size: few
cdr3_aa: CASGLRLAGVTAYEQYF
cdr3_nt: TGTGCTAGTGGTCTCCGACTAGCGGGGGTTACCGCCTACGAGCAGTACTTC

j_call: TRBJ2-3
d_call: NA
v_call: TRBV24-1
cdr3_length: 13
clone_size: NA
cdr3_aa: CATSDSSGDTQYF
cdr3_nt: TGTGCCACCAGTGATTCATCGGGAGATACGCAGTATTTT

j_call: TRBJ2-1
d_call: NA
v_call: TRBV20-1
cdr3_length: 13
clone_size: NA
cdr3_aa: CSASTSSYNEQFF
cdr3_nt: TGCAGCGCCAGTACGAGCTCCTACAATGAGCAGTTCTTC

j_call: TRBJ2-2
d_call: TRBD2
v_call: TRBV2
cdr3_length: 15
clone_size: NA
cdr3_aa: CASTGLAGYTGELFF
cdr3_nt: TGTGCCAGCACGGGACTAGCGGGATACACCGGGGAGCTGTTTTTT

j_call: TRBJ2-2
d_call: NA
v_call: TRBV7-3
cdr3_length: 18
clone_size: NA
cdr3_aa: CASSLIGGRQSTTGELFF
cdr3_nt: TGTGCCAGCAGCTTAATTGGGGGGAGACAGAGCACGACCGGGGAGCTGTTTTTT

j_call: TRBJ2-5
d_call: TRBD1
v_call: TRBV30
cdr3_length: 13
clone_size: NA
cdr3_aa: CACSDRGQETQYF
cdr3_nt: TGTGCCTGTTCGGACAGGGGGCAAGAGACCCAGTACTTC